This entry is about one T cell receptor (beta chain). A read error may be the cause here, since a much bigger clone is one base away. This CDR3 contains 15 residues. With V trimmed by 3 bases and J by 4 bases, 6 bases remained unmatched. Germline values: CDR1 SGHRS, CDR2 YFSETQ. MiXCR, applied by TCRdb to the RT-PCR reads, yields one record per CDR3 protein. This sample yields hundreds of thousands of distinct CDR3 sequences, of which 12% to 15% are seen a single time; around 3.3% belongs to the top ten. The source of this sequence is a female donor in good health, serving as a healthy control. Sample: memory CD4+ T cells from blood. The V call is TRBV5-1, the J call TRBJ1-1; 10 bases match TRBD1. The CDR3 here is CASSSRQGAFTEAFF. The CDR3, as DNA: TGCGCCAGCAGCTCGAGACAGGGGGCTTTCACTGAAGCTTTCTTT.